This T cell receptor (beta chain) derives from a study of T cell responses to AZD1222 COVID-19 vaccine. Study-wide results and caveats: Rises in breadth and depth of Spike-specific TCRs came after two AZD1222 doses. In all cases, repertoires were sampled only after the peak T cell response. Nearly half of unique spike-specific TCRs reportedly avoided B.1.351 and B.1.1.7 mutated regions.

Produced via immunoSEQ multiplex PCR; TCRdb's table is partial and in-frame only. The sample shows under 80,000 clones, approximately 89% of them seen only once. To note about this clone: The antigen remains undetermined.

The TCR originated in an adult in good health. Sequenced here: peripheral blood, sampled on day 0 of AZD1222 vaccination.

CDR3 loop: CASSLGLQGMNTEAFF. CDR3 DNA sequence: TGCGCCAGCAGCTTGGGGCTACAGGGAATGAACACTGAAGCTTTCTTT. The chain is built from TRBV5-1 and TRBJ1-1; maybe TRBD1 (6 bases). The CDR3 has 16 residues. Trimming removed 0 bases from V and 0 bases from J, with 12 bases in between. Germline V gives CDR1 SGHRS, CDR2 YFSETQ.